A single sample gave rise to the 24 T cell receptor beta chains below, sequenced in a study of T cell repertoires in cytomegalovirus infection. TCRdb used MiXCR to reprocess the reads, holding one entry per CDR3 protein. The table lists fewer than 550,000 distinct CDR3 sequences, 15% to 20% of them singletons. Sequencing was carried out using CD8+ T cells from PBMCs. The receptors stem from a human donor in good health (CMV status not recorded). Some clones in this sample may be carry-over from other donors' samples.

The rearrangement joins TRBV5-8 to TRBJ2-1; TRBD2 might be the D (6 bases). Germline-derived CDR1 and CDR2 are SGHTS and YDEGEE. V lost 2 bases and J lost 8, with 14 bases in between. This CDR3 comprises 14 residues. This chain's CDR3 is CASSLSWRGDEQFF. Written as DNA, the CDR3 is TGTGCCAGCAGCTTATCCTGGCGGGGCGATGAGCAGTTCTTC. The variable domain in full, with the rest retrieved from reference TRBV5-8 and TRBJ2-1, is EAGVTQSPTHLIKTRGQQATLRCSPISGHTSVYWYQQALGLGLQFLLWYDEGEERNRGNFPPRFSGRQFPNYSSELNVNALELEDSALYLCASSLSWRGDEQFFGPGTRLTVL.

This clonotype turned up a few times. The chain couples TRBV6-1 to TRBJ1-1, with 7 bases fitting TRBD1. The CDR3 length is 13 residues. Looked up from germline, CDR1 is MNHNS and CDR2 is SASEGT. The junction had 3 bases not matched to a gene; V was cut back by 3 bases and J by 5 bases. This CDR3 reads CASSDRGGTEAFF. The CDR3 nucleotides are TGTGCCAGCAGTGACAGGGGGGGGACTGAAGCTTTCTTT.

This clonotype was seen just once. As the CDR3 is not closed by the conserved phenylalanine or tryptophan, this likely results from a read error. The limits of the CDR3 on the DNA are not certain, so only TCRdb's listed CDR3 is given. The chain has TRBV7-2 and TRBJ2-1; the table gives TRBD2 as D, unverified against the DNA. CDR1 is SGHTA and CDR2 is FQGNSA in the germline V gene. The CDR3 is 12 residues long, counting both termini. CDR3 loop: CASSLVAGLQFL.

In this sample, this clonotype turned up many times. V usage is TRBV7-3 and J usage is TRBJ1-1; perhaps TRBD1 as D (5 bases). This CDR3 has 13 residues. V was shortened by 3 bases and J by 1 base, with 6 bases between the two germline ends. Germline loops: CDR1 SGHTA, CDR2 FQGTGA. CDR3 in DNA: TGTGCCAGCAGCTTGACAGCGAACACTGAAGCTTTCTTT. Residues: CASSLTANTEAFF.

This clonotype was counted ten times or more. The chain joins TRBV7-9 to TRBJ2-1; no definite D call. Germline CDR1 reads SEHNR; CDR2 reads FQNEAQ (reference sequence). Trimming took 3 bases from V and 7 from J, leaving 7 bases between them. CDR3 length equals 12 residues. The CDR3 is CASSFDVNEQFF. CDR3 nucleotides: TGTGCCAGCAGCTTCGATGTGAATGAGCAGTTCTTC.

The genes are TRBV2 and TRBJ2-7; maybe TRBD2 (6 bases). The germline gives CDR1 SNHLY, CDR2 FYNNEI. V lost 10 bases and J 6 bases, leaving 19 bases between the germline ends. The CDR3 is 13 residues long. The CDR3 sequence is CATLPGLVGEQYF. CDR3 bases: TGTGCCACATTACCGGGACTTGTGGGCGAGCAGTACTTC.

The CDR3 loop is CSVEPIPDQAFF. The DNA for the CDR3 is TGCAGCGTTGAACCAATTCCCGACCAAGCTTTCTTT. V is TRBV29-1 and J is TRBJ1-1; D not resolved. Germline CDR1 SQVTM, CDR2 ANQGSEA. Trimming left V 2 bases short and J 9 bases short, with 13 bases between. The CDR3 extends over 12 amino acids.

This clonotype was detected ten times or more. The chain is built from TRBV7-9 and TRBJ2-3; possible D gene TRBD2, 7 bases. The CDR3 runs 14 residues. Trimming removed 5 bases at V and 4 bases at J, with 13 bases between. The germline CDR1 and CDR2 sequences are SEHNR and FQNEAQ (reference sequence). Here the CDR3 DNA reads TGTGCCAGCAGCGGCGGGGGCCGCCCAGATACGCAGTATTTT. Translation: CASSGGGRPDTQYF.

This clonotype was picked up many times. The genes are TRBV7-8 and TRBJ1-5, with no clear D. The V gene lost 0 bases and the J gene lost 7 bases, with 13 bases spanning the gap. The CDR3 consists of 15 residues. Germline V gives CDR1 SGHVS, CDR2 FQNEAQ. The CDR3 loop is CASSLAYGSTQPQHF. In DNA, the CDR3 is TGTGCCAGCAGCTTAGCATATGGGAGCACGCAGCCCCAGCATTTT. Drawing the rest from reference TRBV7-8 and TRBJ1-5, the complete variable domain is GAGVSQSPRYKVAKRGQDVALRCDPISGHVSLFWYQQALGQGPEFLTYFQNEAQLDKSGLPSDRFFAERPEGSVSTLKIQRTQQEDSAVYLCASSLAYGSTQPQHFGDGTRLSIL.

V is TRBV19 and J is TRBJ2-7, with D tentatively TRBD1 (6 bases). Germline assignment: CDR1 LNHDA and CDR2 SQIVND (reference sequence). The CDR3 loop spans 12 amino acids. Trimming cost V 8 bases and J 2 bases, with 10 bases left between them. For the CDR3, the DNA is TGTGCCAGTTCGGACAGTACCTACGAGCAGTACTTC. This encodes CASSDSTYEQYF.

The chain has TRBV12-3 or TRBV12-4 and TRBJ2-5; 9 bases match TRBD1. CDR3 length: 16 residues. Losses at the gene ends were 2 bases for V and 5 bases for J; bases not matched to a gene: 9. DNA for the CDR3: TGTGCCAGCAGTTTAATCCGGACAGGGGCAGGGGAGACCCAGTACTTC. Residues: CASSLIRTGAGETQYF.

As concerns this clonotype: One end of the junction fails to match germline, which may point to a read error. The chain combines TRBV9 with TRBJ2-2, with D perhaps being TRBD1 or TRBD2 (5 bases each). This CDR3 region has 14 residues. Germline assignment: CDR1 SGDLS and CDR2 YYNGEE. CDR3 DNA: TGTGCAAGCAATAGGGGACGGAAAACCGGGGAGCTGTTTTTT. Translating gives CASNRGRKTGELFF.

This clonotype was recorded many times. The chain joins TRBV7-8 to TRBJ2-2; 9 nucleotides align to TRBD1. This CDR3 is built from 18 residues. Looked up from germline, CDR1 is SGHVS and CDR2 is FQNEAQ. V was clipped by 5 bases and J by 0 bases; unmatched bases: 10. The CDR3 DNA reads TGTGCCAGCAGCACCCGGACAGGGGCCTACGCGAACACCGGGGAGCTGTTTTTT. Translation gives CASSTRTGAYANTGELFF.

This clonotype was counted a few times. The rearrangement joins TRBV19 to TRBJ2-1; 8 positions agree with TRBD1. Germline trimming cut 2 bases from V and 6 bases from J; bases unmatched to any gene: 6. CDR1 is LNHDA, CDR2 SQIVND, per germline (reference sequence). This CDR3 comprises 15 residues. The CDR3 nucleotides read TGTGCCAGTAGTATATGGCAGGGGGCGGGCAATGAGCAGTTCTTC. Its protein is CASSIWQGAGNEQFF. The full variable domain, rest sourced from reference TRBV19 and TRBJ2-1, is DGGITQSPKYLFRKEGQNVTLSCEQNLNHDAMYWYRQDPGQGLRLIYYSQIVNDFQKGDIAEGYSVSREKKESFPLTVTSAQKNPTAFYLCASSIWQGAGNEQFFGPGTRLTVL.

This clonotype was detected ten times or more. V and J are TRBV28 and TRBJ1-5; no reliable D call. This CDR3 is built from 15 residues. The germline V and J ends were trimmed by 2 bases and 4 bases, with 12 bases remaining between them. Germline V gene data show CDR1 as MDHEN and CDR2 as SYDVKM. The CDR3 DNA follows: TGTGCCAGCAGTTTAGCTACGGTATCAAATCAGCCCCAGCATTTT. Its protein product is CASSLATVSNQPQHF.

The chain is built from TRBV27 and TRBJ2-7; 7 bases align to TRBD2. Trimming removed 8 bases from V and 4 bases from J; junction bases left unmatched: 8. Germline values: CDR1 MNHEY, CDR2 SMNVEV (reference sequence). This CDR3 has 13 residues. The CDR3 sequence: CASGEGTTYEQYF. In nucleotides, the CDR3 is TGTGCCAGCGGGGAGGGAACTACGTACGAGCAGTACTTC.

This clonotype was counted many times. The chain is built from TRBV11-2 and TRBJ1-2; the D gene is possibly TRBD1 (6 bases). Germline V gene lookup returns CDR1 SGHAT and CDR2 FQNNGV. CDR3 length: 16 residues. Trimming took off 3 bases at V and 7 bases at J, with 21 bases between the two ends. The CDR3 region has the DNA TGTGCCAGCAGCTTTCCAATAAACAGGGATTTCGCTGGCTACACCTTC. Translation gives CASSFPINRDFAGYTF. The whole variable domain, filled in from reference TRBV11-2 and TRBJ1-2, reads EAGVAQSPRYKIIEKRQSVAFWCNPISGHATLYWYQQILGQGPKLLIQFQNNGVVDDSQLPKDRFSAERLKGVDSTLKIQPAKLEDSAVYLCASSFPINRDFAGYTFGSGTRLTVV.

J is TRBJ2-1 and V is TRBV5-1; 8 bases match TRBD2. CDR1 SGHRS and CDR2 YFSETQ come from the germline V gene. Trimming took 3 bases from V and 0 from J; bases not matched to a gene: 5. CDR3 size: 16 residues. This CDR3 reads CASSSGGFSSYNEQFF. CDR3 in DNA: TGCGCCAGCAGCTCGGGAGGGTTTAGCTCCTACAATGAGCAGTTCTTC. Combining the CDR3 with reference TRBV5-1 and TRBJ2-1 gives the whole variable domain KAGVTQTPRYLIKTRGQQVTLSCSPISGHRSVSWYQQTPGQGLQFLFEYFSETQRNKGNFPGRFSGRQFSNSRSEMNVSTLELGDSALYLCASSSGGFSSYNEQFFGPGTRLTVL.

The chain couples TRBV7-9 to TRBJ1-2, with no clear D. V lost 6 bases, J lost 7 bases, and 30 bases lay in between. The CDR3 totals 18 residues. From germline, CDR1 is SEHNR and CDR2 FQNEAQ (reference sequence). CDR3 region: CASSHRSSLAPRTGGYTF. CDR3 DNA: TGTGCCAGCAGTCATAGGTCCTCCCTCGCCCCCAGAACGGGTGGCTACACCTTC.

This clonotype was counted at least ten times. The genes are TRBV29-1 and TRBJ2-5, with D hard to call. CDR3 length: 16 residues. CDR1 and CDR2 (germline): SQVTM, ANQGSEA. Trimming removed 6 bases at V and 2 bases at J, with 22 bases between. The CDR3 spells CSVIPTERRYQETQYF. CDR3 in DNA: TGCAGCGTAATACCGACTGAGCGCCGATATCAAGAGACCCAGTACTTC.

There are a few counts of this clonotype. This may be a read error: a much more frequent sequence differs by one nucleotide. V and J are TRBV7-3 and TRBJ2-1; D is perhaps TRBD1 (8 bases). The CDR3 runs to 13 residues. CDR1 is SGHTA, CDR2 FQGTGA, per germline. CDR3 region: CANSSQGGDEQFF. CDR3 bases: TGTGCCAACAGCTCACAGGGGGGGGATGAGCAGTTCTTC.

Of note for this clonotype: One end of the junction does not line up with germline, which may come from a read error. The genes are TRBV5-4 and TRBJ2-1; 8 nucleotides agree with TRBD2. This CDR3 contains 14 residues. Germline CDR1 and CDR2: SGHNT and YYREEE (reference sequence). CDR3 nucleotide sequence: TGTGACAGCAGTCCGGGAGGGCTACCAAATGAGCAGTTCTTC. This translates into CDSSPGGLPNEQFF.

This clonotype was recorded a few times. CDR3 sequence (DNA): TGTGCCAGCAGCGTAGAGCTCGGTGAGCAGTACTTC. Its translation: CASSVELGEQYF. V and J are TRBV9 and TRBJ2-7; D unresolved. This CDR3 is built from 12 residues. The germline V and J ends were trimmed by 0 bases and 7 bases, with 8 bases remaining between them. Germline CDR1 reads SGDLS; CDR2 reads YYNGEE.

The sample holds a few counts of this clonotype. This chain uses TRBV19 with TRBJ1-6; D unclear. V gave up 2 bases and J gave up 2 bases, with 16 bases separating them. CDR3 length: 18 amino acids. The germline CDR1 and CDR2 sequences are LNHDA and SQIVND (reference sequence). The CDR3 protein is CASSIIDRGGTYNSPLHF. The CDR3 nucleotides read TGTGCCAGTAGTATAATAGATCGAGGAGGAACCTATAATTCACCCCTCCACTTT. Looking up the rest from reference TRBV19 and TRBJ1-6 gives the full variable domain: DGGITQSPKYLFRKEGQNVTLSCEQNLNHDAMYWYRQDPGQGLRLIYYSQIVNDFQKGDIAEGYSVSREKKESFPLTVTSAQKNPTAFYLCASSIIDRGGTYNSPLHFGNGTRLTVT.